The 24 T cell receptor beta chains in this list originate from one sample, sequenced in a study of blood T cell repertoires in COVID-19. TCRdb's copy holds only in-frame clones and misses some; the assay was immunoSEQ multiplex PCR. The table records 250,000 to 350,000 clones, approximately 90% of them present only once. The sample consisted of PBMCs or T cells enriched from blood (not recorded which). These TCRs come from a woman aged 60-75 years in a cohort exposed to, infected with or recovered from COVID-19 (not recorded which).

The CDR3 DNA reads as TGTGCCAGCAGCGTAGGTTCTAGTGGACAGGGCTACGGCTACACCTTC. Its protein is CASSVGSSGQGYGYTF. The chain combines TRBV9 with TRBJ1-2, with 8 nucleotides matching TRBD1. The CDR3 contains 16 residues. Unmatched junction bases numbered 12, after V lost 0 bases and J lost 8 bases. CDR1 is SGDLS and CDR2 is YYNGEE in the germline V gene.

The count of this clone is one. This chain uses TRBV2 with TRBJ2-7, with D perhaps matching TRBD1 (6 bases). Trimming pared 5 bases from V and 6 bases from J, leaving 14 bases between. CDR1 is SNHLY, CDR2 FYNNEI, per germline. The CDR3 totals 13 residues. The CDR3 DNA follows: TGTGCCAGCAGTACGGGACAACGTATCGAGCAGTACTTC. Amino acid sequence: CASSTGQRIEQYF.

This clone was found once. This rearrangement joins TRBV19 to TRBJ1-2, with 10 bases that match TRBD1. Looked up from germline, CDR1 is LNHDA and CDR2 is SQIVND (reference sequence). This CDR3 has 17 residues. The junction had 11 bases not matched to a gene; V was cut back by 5 bases and J by 2 bases. The CDR3 region has the DNA TGTGCCAGTAGTGACCGGGACAGGGGAGGCGCAAACTATGGCTACACCTTC. It translates to CASSDRDRGGANYGYTF.

The table lists this clone with a count of one. V is TRBV2 and J is TRBJ1-6, with 9 bases identical to TRBD1. The CDR3 runs 14 residues. With V trimmed by 4 bases and J by 9 bases, 4 bases remained unmatched. Germline CDR1 reads SNHLY; CDR2 reads FYNNEI. The CDR3 DNA sequence: TGTGCCAGCAGTGTGGGACAGGGATCTTCACCCCTCCACTTT. Its translation: CASSVGQGSSPLHF.

Worth noting for this clone: The sample carries other DNA sequences with the same CDR3. This chain joins TRBV2 and TRBJ1-5; weak D call: TRBD1 (5 bases). The germline CDR1 and CDR2 sequences are SNHLY and FYNNEI. This CDR3 contains 13 residues. Trimming took off 6 bases at V and 4 bases at J, with 10 bases between the two ends. This CDR3 is CASRQEGNQPQHF. CDR3 nucleotide sequence: TGTGCCAGCAGACAGGAGGGGAATCAGCCCCAGCATTTT.

The chain has TRBV28 and TRBJ2-7; D perhaps matches TRBD1 (5 bases). The CDR3 consists of 13 residues. Germline V gene sequence: CDR1 MDHEN, CDR2 SYDVKM. V was shortened by 4 bases and J by 4 bases, with 11 bases between the two germline ends. CDR3 sequence: CASSSPQGYEQYF. DNA of the CDR3: TGTGCCAGCAGTTCCCCCCAGGGATACGAGCAGTACTTC. The full variable domain, rest sourced from reference TRBV28 and TRBJ2-7, is DVKVTQSSRYLVKRTGEKVFLECVQDMDHENMFWYRQDPGLGLRLIYFSYDVKMKEKGDIPEGYSVSREKKERFSLILESASTNQTSMYLCASSSPQGYEQYFGPGTRLTVT.

This clone was counted a single time. The chain is built from TRBV19 and TRBJ2-2, with D hard to call. Trimming took off 5 bases at V and 7 bases at J, with 8 bases between the two ends. Germline values: CDR1 LNHDA, CDR2 SQIVND (reference sequence). CDR3 size: 12 residues. DNA for the CDR3: TGTGCCAGTAGTCCCCGTTTCGGGGAGCTGTTTTTT. Protein product: CASSPRFGELFF.

The J gene is TRBJ1-5, the V gene TRBV28; 7 bases are shared with TRBD1. The junction had 7 bases not matched to a gene; V was cut back by 6 bases and J by 5 bases. Germline lookup yields CDR1 MDHEN and CDR2 SYDVKM. The CDR3 spans 14 residues. For the CDR3, the DNA is TGTGCCAGCAGGACCCCAGGGGGGCATCAGCCCCAGCATTTT. Its protein product is CASRTPGGHQPQHF. The entire variable domain, with the rest obtained from reference TRBV28 and TRBJ1-5, is as follows: DVKVTQSSRYLVKRTGEKVFLECVQDMDHENMFWYRQDPGLGLRLIYFSYDVKMKEKGDIPEGYSVSREKKERFSLILESASTNQTSMYLCASRTPGGHQPQHFGDGTRLSIL.

J is TRBJ1-1 and V is TRBV23-1; weak D call: TRBD1 (6 bases). TRBV23-1 carries the ORF label, with uncertain function. The V and J ends lost 1 base and 3 bases respectively, with 12 bases between them. CDR3 length: 15 amino acids. In DNA, the CDR3 is TGCGCCAGCAGTCAATTAATGGACAGCGACACTGAAGCTTTCTTT. Residues: CASSQLMDSDTEAFF.

The chain couples TRBV5-1 to TRBJ1-1; no clear D gene. The CDR3 sequence is 15 residues long. The germline V gene has CDR1 SGHRS and CDR2 YFSETQ. V lost 0 bases to trimming and J lost 1 base, with 10 bases between them. The DNA for the CDR3 is TGCGCCAGCAGCTTGGCCTCGGGTGGGAACACTGAAGCTTTCTTT. As protein: CASSLASGGNTEAFF.

The J gene is TRBJ1-2, the V gene TRBV19; possibly TRBD1 for D (5 bases). CDR1 is LNHDA, CDR2 SQIVND, per germline (reference sequence). This CDR3 contains 16 residues. Trimming left V 5 bases short and J 3 bases short, with 19 bases between. The CDR3 sequence: CASSPGVSVGHYGYTF. For the CDR3, the DNA is TGTGCCAGTAGTCCGGGGGTATCGGTTGGGCACTATGGCTACACCTTC. Supplemented by reference TRBV19 and TRBJ1-2, the full variable domain reads DGGITQSPKYLFRKEGQNVTLSCEQNLNHDAMYWYRQDPGQGLRLIYYSQIVNDFQKGDIAEGYSVSREKKESFPLTVTSAQKNPTAFYLCASSPGVSVGHYGYTFGSGTRLTVV.

This chain uses TRBV28 with TRBJ2-1, with 15 positions matching TRBD2. The V segment lost 7 bases and the J segment 13 bases; nucleotides outside the gene matches: 14. The CDR3 is 16 residues long. Germline V gene sequence: CDR1 MDHEN, CDR2 SYDVKM. CDR3 DNA: TGTGCCAGCACCGTCGCCGGGACTAGCGGGAGGTCGCAACAGTTCTTC. Protein: CASTVAGTSGRSQQFF. The whole variable domain, filled in from reference TRBV28 and TRBJ2-1, reads DVKVTQSSRYLVKRTGEKVFLECVQDMDHENMFWYRQDPGLGLRLIYFSYDVKMKEKGDIPEGYSVSREKKERFSLILESASTNQTSMYLCASTVAGTSGRSQQFFGPGTRLTVL.

The chain carries TRBV3-1 (or the pseudogene TRBV3-2) and TRBJ1-1, with 10 bases identical to TRBD1. The CDR3 covers 16 residues. Per the germline V gene, CDR1 is LGHDT and CDR2 is YNNKEL (reference sequence). The V and J ends lost 4 bases and 4 bases, in that order; junction bases with no gene match: 9. For the CDR3, the DNA is TGTGCCAGCAGCCCTAGACAGGGGGCAGGGAGCACTGAAGCTTTCTTT. It codes for CASSPRQGAGSTEAFF.

This chain joins TRBV7-2 and TRBJ1-4; a weak D match, TRBD1 (5 bases). Trimming pared 1 base from V and 2 bases from J, leaving 8 bases between. Germline V CDR1 and CDR2: SGHTA, FQGNSA. The CDR3 has 15 amino acids. As DNA, the CDR3 is TGTGCCAGCAGCTTAGTTTCAGGGACTAATGAAAAACTGTTTTTT. It codes for CASSLVSGTNEKLFF.

The chain uses TRBV7-3 and TRBJ1-3; no firm D call. The germline V and J ends were trimmed by 6 bases and 4 bases, with 10 bases remaining between them. The CDR3 is 13 amino acids. The germline V gene has CDR1 SGHTA and CDR2 FQGTGA. CDR3 bases: TGTGCCAGCAGTCGGACGGGAGGAAACACCATATATTTT. The encoded protein is CASSRTGGNTIYF.

CDR3 in amino acids: CASSLGGTGTFYGYTF. The CDR3 nucleotides read TGTGCCAGCAGCTTGGGCGGGACAGGGACATTCTATGGCTACACCTTC. This rearrangement joins TRBV5-4 to TRBJ1-2, with 9 positions matching TRBD1. The trim removed 0 bases at V and 4 bases at J, leaving 7 bases unmatched. The CDR3 consists of 16 residues. The germline gives CDR1 SGHNT, CDR2 YYREEE (reference sequence).

This clone was recorded once. The CDR3 loop reads CASSIDSGSGRAHETQYF. The CDR3 bases are TGTGCCAGTAGTATAGATTCGGGAAGCGGGAGGGCCCATGAGACCCAGTACTTC. The chain couples TRBV19 to TRBJ2-5, with 10 positions matching TRBD2. Germline V gene sequence: CDR1 LNHDA, CDR2 SQIVND (reference sequence). V shed 0 bases, J shed 5 bases, and the junction held 12 bases outside the gene matches. This CDR3 spans 18 amino acids.

This clone was observed once. This rearrangement joins TRBV19 to TRBJ1-1; TRBD1 matches at 9 bases. The trim removed 4 bases at V and 5 bases at J, leaving 8 bases unmatched. The CDR3 extends over 15 amino acids. Per the germline V gene, CDR1 is LNHDA and CDR2 is SQIVND (reference sequence). The CDR3 region is CASSTPGTGWTEAFF. The DNA for the CDR3 is TGTGCCAGTAGTACACCGGGGACAGGGTGGACTGAAGCTTTCTTT.

The CDR3 is CASPAGSELFF. CDR3 nucleotide sequence: TGTGCCAGTCCGGCAGGGTCGGAACTGTTTTTT. The gene calls are TRBV19 and TRBJ1-4, with D perhaps TRBD1 (5 bases). There are 11 residues in the CDR3. Trimming cost V 8 bases and J 12 bases, with 13 bases left between them. Germline V CDR1 and CDR2: LNHDA, SQIVND (reference sequence).

V gene TRBV27 combines with J gene TRBJ1-5; TRBD1 is a possible D gene (5 bases). Germline V gives CDR1 MNHEY, CDR2 SMNVEV (reference sequence). This CDR3 comprises 12 residues. V lost 10 bases, J lost 3 bases, and 10 bases lay in between. CDR3 DNA sequence: TGTGCCACCCGACAGAACAATCAGCCCCAGCATTTT. Residues: CATRQNNQPQHF.

The rearrangement uses TRBV19 and TRBJ2-1, with 14 positions matching TRBD2. Per the germline V gene, CDR1 is LNHDA and CDR2 is SQIVND (reference sequence). This CDR3 spans 14 amino acids. V lost 8 bases to trimming and J lost 5 bases; unmatched junction nucleotides: 2. The CDR3 loop is CASRLAGGNNEQFF. The CDR3, as DNA: TGTGCCAGTCGACTAGCGGGAGGGAACAATGAGCAGTTCTTC.

The chain carries TRBV20-1 and TRBJ2-3; no clear D gene. Between the trimmed V and J ends, which lost 3 bases and 4 bases, there was a span of 32 bases. Germline V gives CDR1 DFQATT, CDR2 SNEGSKA (reference sequence). The CDR3 contains 20 residues. The CDR3 sequence is CSASFLLVTSKQTNADTQYF. Here the CDR3 DNA reads TGCAGTGCTAGTTTCTTACTCGTGACTTCCAAACAAACAAACGCAGATACGCAGTATTTT.

Here the CDR3 DNA reads TGCGCCAGCAGCCAAGAGGGGGGACAGGGAGTCTCCTACGAGCAGTACTTC. It yields the protein CASSQEGGQGVSYEQYF. This sequence joins TRBV4-1 and TRBJ2-7; TRBD1 matches 9 bases. V lost 0 bases and J lost 0; bases outside the gene matches: 6. The CDR3 is made up of 17 amino acids. Germline CDR1 is MGHRA and CDR2 is YSYEKL.

V gene TRBV28 combines with J gene TRBJ2-1, with D possibly matching TRBD1 (5 bases). Trimming cost V 5 bases and J 4 bases, with 15 bases left between them. This CDR3 has 15 residues. The germline V gene has CDR1 MDHEN and CDR2 SYDVKM. The CDR3 region has the DNA TGTGCCAGCAGTCCAGGGTTGGCCCTATACAATGAGCAGTTCTTC. Encoded protein: CASSPGLALYNEQFF.